The clone carrying this T cell receptor (beta chain) was seen repeatedly, ten times or more. One junction end does not reproduce the germline sequence, and a read error may be involved. TCRbeta libraries were built with three rounds of nested PCR, modified from ARM-PCR. TCRdb fed the multiplex PCR reads into MiXCR, producing one record per CDR3 protein. The table lists over 110,000 distinct CDR3 sequences, about 71% of them singletons, with 18% in the top ten. This sample was included in a study of tumor and adjacent non-tumor tissue in lung cancer. Study summary: Patients were aged roughly 30 to 76, nine to eleven men and 5 women, stage I to III.

This sample's RNA came from whole unsorted tissue. CDR3 length equals 14 residues. Per germline, CDR1 DFQATT and CDR2 SNEGSKA (reference sequence). The sample comprised lung tumor tissue. This sequence joins TRBV20-1 and TRBJ2-1; D is perhaps TRBD2 (6 bases). The receptor comes from a man aged 60 to 69 with small cell lung cancer. The CDR3 region has the DNA TGCAGTGCCAGAGGCGGGGAGTGGTACAATGAGCAGTTCTTC. Translating gives CSARGGEWYNEQFF.